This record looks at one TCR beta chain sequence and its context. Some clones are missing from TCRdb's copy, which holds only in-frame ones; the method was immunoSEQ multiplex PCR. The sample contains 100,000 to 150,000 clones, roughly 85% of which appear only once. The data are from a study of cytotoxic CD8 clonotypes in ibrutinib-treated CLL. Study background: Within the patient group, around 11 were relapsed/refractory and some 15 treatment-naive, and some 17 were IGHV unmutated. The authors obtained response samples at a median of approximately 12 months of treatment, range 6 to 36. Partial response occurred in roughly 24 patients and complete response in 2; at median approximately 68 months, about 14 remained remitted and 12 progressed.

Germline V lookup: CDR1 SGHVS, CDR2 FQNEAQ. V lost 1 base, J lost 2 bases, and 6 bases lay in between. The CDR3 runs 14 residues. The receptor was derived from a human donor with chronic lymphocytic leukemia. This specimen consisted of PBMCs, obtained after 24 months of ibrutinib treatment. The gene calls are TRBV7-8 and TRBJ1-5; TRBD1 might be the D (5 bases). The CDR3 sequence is CASSLEGGNQPQHF. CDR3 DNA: TGTGCCAGCAGCTTAGAAGGGGGCAATCAGCCCCAGCATTTT.